This T cell receptor beta chain was captured in a study of radiation and T cells in renal cell carcinoma. Notes on the study in general: Pretreatment tumor biopsies were lacking, so baseline clonotypes are unknown. From baseline, blood top tumor clonotypes peaked at 2 weeks post-radiation.

The CDR3 spans 18 residues. The germline V gene encodes CDR1 SEHNR and CDR2 FQNEAQ (reference sequence). V lost 5 bases and J lost 0; bases outside the gene matches: 10. TCRdb's copy holds only in-frame clones and misses some; the assay was immunoSEQ multiplex PCR. Of about 22,000 clones listed, 80% were seen once; the top ten hold approximately 42%. Worth noting for this clone: Its antigen remains unidentified.

Time point indicated: baseline pretreatment blood. Treatment reported: 15 Gy SBRT to primary tumor, nephrectomy 4 weeks later. Radiation-treated patients gave blood at baseline, week 2 and week 4. This receptor was identified in a man aged 55-75 years with renal cell carcinoma. The sample here was blood, taken from a patient whose treatment included radiotherapy and nephrectomy. This chain joins TRBV7-9 and TRBJ2-5; 12 positions match TRBD2. The CDR3 protein is CASSPMGLAGSYQETQYF. DNA for the CDR3: TGTGCCAGCAGCCCAATGGGACTAGCGGGTTCGTACCAAGAGACCCAGTACTTC. Full variable domain (outside the CDR3, taken from reference TRBV7-9 and TRBJ2-5): DTGVSQNPRHKITKRGQNVTFRCDPISEHNRLYWYRQTLGQGPEFLTYFQNEAQLEKSRLLSDRFSAERPKGSFSTLEIQRTEQGDSAMYLCASSPMGLAGSYQETQYFGPGTRLLVL.